The T cell receptor (beta chain) described here comes from a study of blood T cell repertoires in COVID-19. Study summary: Acute and convalescent COVID-19 samples came from the United States, Italy and Spain. The analysed material was cDNA or gDNA that came from T cells, B-cell-depleted T cells, or PBMCs.

In its sample, this clone was seen once. Source study methods: Amplification of reference gene primers was used by the study to estimate nucleated cell counts. Measured with immunoSEQ multiplex PCR; TCRdb has only the in-frame clones, and not every one. That table is the source of V, J and clone size, and D and trimming were worked out from the DNA. The table includes tens of thousands of clones, roughly 84% detected once. Germline V gene data show CDR1 as SGHTA and CDR2 as FQGNSA. CDR3 length equals 13 residues. V dropped 5 bases and J dropped 5 bases, with 13 bases sitting between them. This sequence was found in a man between 50 and 59 years old with acute or convalescent COVID-19. V is TRBV7-2 and J is TRBJ2-7, with D maybe TRBD1 (6 bases). The sequenced sample was peripheral blood. CDR3 protein: CASSPQGVDEQYF. The CDR3 region has the DNA TGTGCCAGCAGCCCACAGGGTGTGGACGAGCAGTACTTC.